The rows below give T cell receptor beta chains drawn from one sample of a study of T cell responses to AZD1222 COVID-19 vaccine. Assay: immunoSEQ multiplex PCR; the TCRdb copy retains only in-frame clones and omits some. The sample lists tens of thousands of clones, around four fifths occurring once. The sequenced sample was peripheral blood, obtained on day 0 of MenACWY control vaccination. The origin of the receptors is an adult in good health. Both conserved end residues are part of each CDR3. Fields, in order: CDR3 protein, CDR3 DNA, V gene, clone size, J gene, D gene. D genes are given only for firm matches. Clone size is not always given. Where it is, it says once, few, many or a class for expanded clones.

CDR3aa: CASSPTGTGAHEQYF
CDR3nt: TGTGCCAGCAGCCCGACCGGGACAGGGGCCCACGAGCAGTACTTC
v_gene: TRBV5-4
abundance: NA
j_gene: TRBJ2-7
d_gene: TRBD1

CDR3aa: CASKYQRPDTQYF
CDR3nt: TGTGCCAGCAAGTATCAGCGCCCAGATACGCAGTATTTT
v_gene: TRBV12-3/TRBV12-4
abundance: NA
j_gene: TRBJ2-3
d_gene: NA

CDR3aa: CASSVEGGYGNTIYF
CDR3nt: TGTGCCAGCAGCGTAGAGGGGGGCTATGGAAACACCATATATTTT
v_gene: TRBV9
abundance: once
j_gene: TRBJ1-3
d_gene: NA

CDR3aa: CASSVSILGPNNYGYTF
CDR3nt: TGTGCCAGCAGTGTCTCCATCCTGGGACCGAATAACTATGGCTACACCTTC
v_gene: TRBV6-1
abundance: NA
j_gene: TRBJ1-2
d_gene: NA

CDR3aa: CASSLTLGDSYGYTF
CDR3nt: TGTGCCAGCAGCCTCACGCTGGGGGATTCCTATGGCTACACCTTC
v_gene: TRBV9
abundance: NA
j_gene: TRBJ1-2
d_gene: NA

CDR3aa: CASSVNLQRTYGYTF
CDR3nt: TGTGCCAGCAGCGTAAACCTCCAACGTACCTATGGCTACACCTTC
v_gene: TRBV9
abundance: NA
j_gene: TRBJ1-2
d_gene: NA

CDR3aa: CASSPILGIYTF
CDR3nt: TGTGCCAGCAGCCCGATCCTCGGGATCTACACCTTC
v_gene: TRBV5-6
abundance: NA
j_gene: TRBJ1-2
d_gene: NA

CDR3aa: CASSLLGFGANNEQFF
CDR3nt: TGTGCCAGCAGCCTCTTGGGGTTCGGGGCGAACAATGAGCAGTTCTTC
v_gene: TRBV9
abundance: NA
j_gene: TRBJ2-1
d_gene: NA

CDR3aa: CASSRDPTDTQYF
CDR3nt: TGTGCCAGCAGCCGAGACCCGACAGATACGCAGTATTTT
v_gene: TRBV6-5
abundance: few
j_gene: TRBJ2-3
d_gene: NA

CDR3aa: CASSPRDPIYGRAFF
CDR3nt: TGTGCCAGCAGCCCCCGGGACCCCATCTACGGGAGAGCTTTCTTT
v_gene: TRBV7-8
abundance: NA
j_gene: TRBJ1-1
d_gene: NA

CDR3aa: CSVQGAGDGYTF
CDR3nt: TGCAGCGTGCAGGGGGCAGGGGATGGCTACACCTTC
v_gene: TRBV29-1
abundance: NA
j_gene: TRBJ1-2
d_gene: TRBD1

CDR3aa: CASSLAASSGNTIYF
CDR3nt: TGTGCCAGCAGCTTAGCGGCAAGCTCTGGAAACACCATATATTTT
v_gene: TRBV7-2
abundance: once
j_gene: TRBJ1-3
d_gene: NA

CDR3aa: CASRRTQGARTEAFF
CDR3nt: TGCGCCAGCAGGCGAACCCAGGGGGCGAGAACTGAAGCTTTCTTT
v_gene: TRBV5-1
abundance: NA
j_gene: TRBJ1-1
d_gene: TRBD1

CDR3aa: CASSLSLGQSSYEQYF
CDR3nt: TGTGCCAGCAGCTTATCGCTGGGACAGAGCTCCTACGAGCAGTACTTC
v_gene: TRBV11-2
abundance: few
j_gene: TRBJ2-7
d_gene: TRBD1

CDR3aa: CASSQEVDLAHTDTQYF
CDR3nt: TGTGCCAGCAGCCAAGAGGTTGACTTGGCCCACACAGATACGCAGTATTTT
v_gene: TRBV14
abundance: few
j_gene: TRBJ2-3
d_gene: NA

CDR3aa: CASSDWTGGITKNIQYF
CDR3nt: TGTGCCAGCAGTGACTGGACAGGGGGGATAACCAAAAACATTCAGTACTTC
v_gene: TRBV25-1
abundance: once
j_gene: TRBJ2-4
d_gene: TRBD1

CDR3aa: CASSLYPGDEQFF
CDR3nt: TGTGCCAGCAGCTTATATCCGGGAGATGAGCAGTTCTTC
v_gene: TRBV7-8
abundance: NA
j_gene: TRBJ2-1
d_gene: NA

CDR3aa: CASSAYSGQETQYF
CDR3nt: TGCGCCAGCAGTGCCTACAGTGGGCAAGAGACCCAGTACTTC
v_gene: TRBV10-1
abundance: once
j_gene: TRBJ2-5
d_gene: NA

CDR3aa: CASSIVPTGTSGNTIYF
CDR3nt: TGTGCCAGTAGTATAGTGCCAACGGGAACCTCTGGAAACACCATATATTTT
v_gene: TRBV19
abundance: NA
j_gene: TRBJ1-3
d_gene: NA

CDR3aa: CASSLPGLAGETQYF
CDR3nt: TGTGCCAGCAGCTTACCTGGACTAGCGGGGGAGACCCAGTACTTC
v_gene: TRBV7-2
abundance: NA
j_gene: TRBJ2-5
d_gene: TRBD2

CDR3aa: CASSPLGDTQYF
CDR3nt: TGTGCCAGCTCACCGCTCGGAGATACGCAGTATTTT
v_gene: TRBV18
abundance: NA
j_gene: TRBJ2-3
d_gene: NA

CDR3aa: CASSLNRAGTAKLFF
CDR3nt: TGTGCCAGCAGCTTAAATCGGGCAGGGACCGCAAAACTGTTTTTT
v_gene: TRBV11-2
abundance: NA
j_gene: TRBJ1-4
d_gene: NA

CDR3aa: CASSPGQKGHTIYF
CDR3nt: TGCGCCAGCAGCCCCGGACAGAAGGGGCACACCATATATTTT
v_gene: TRBV5-1
abundance: NA
j_gene: TRBJ1-3
d_gene: NA

CDR3aa: CASSLARGVGENEQFF
CDR3nt: TGTGCCAGCAGCTTAGCGCGAGGGGTTGGGGAGAATGAGCAGTTCTTC
v_gene: TRBV7-9
abundance: once
j_gene: TRBJ2-1
d_gene: NA